The subject of this entry is one T cell receptor beta chain. The antigen remains undetermined. This entry belongs to a study of OX40 agonist ivuxolimab in advanced cancers. At the level of the study: Patients took ivuxolimab, an agonistic anti-OX40 (CD134) antibody. Cohort: roughly 79% men, mean age around 61, aged about 20 to 85. The study, taken as a whole, reports: Clonal expansion from baseline to week 6 occurred in both CD4+ and CD8+ T cells.

Germline CDR1 reads WSHSY; CDR2 reads SAAADI. Trimming cost V 6 bases and J 4 bases; bases outside gene matches: 4. CDR3 size: 13 residues. Some clones are missing from TCRdb's copy, which holds only in-frame ones; the method was immunoSEQ multiplex PCR. The sample lists tens of thousands of clones; 92% were seen once. This clonotype was sampled from an adult with an advanced solid tumor such as melanoma, head and neck, liver or kidney cancer. Sequencing was performed on CD4+ or CD8+ T cells sorted from blood, taken in a trial of the OX40 agonist ivuxolimab. V gene TRBV10-2 combines with J gene TRBJ1-1; TRBD1 matches at 8 bases. The CDR3, as DNA: TGCGCCAGCAGATCGACAGGGGCCACTGAAGCTTTCTTT. It translates to CASRSTGATEAFF.